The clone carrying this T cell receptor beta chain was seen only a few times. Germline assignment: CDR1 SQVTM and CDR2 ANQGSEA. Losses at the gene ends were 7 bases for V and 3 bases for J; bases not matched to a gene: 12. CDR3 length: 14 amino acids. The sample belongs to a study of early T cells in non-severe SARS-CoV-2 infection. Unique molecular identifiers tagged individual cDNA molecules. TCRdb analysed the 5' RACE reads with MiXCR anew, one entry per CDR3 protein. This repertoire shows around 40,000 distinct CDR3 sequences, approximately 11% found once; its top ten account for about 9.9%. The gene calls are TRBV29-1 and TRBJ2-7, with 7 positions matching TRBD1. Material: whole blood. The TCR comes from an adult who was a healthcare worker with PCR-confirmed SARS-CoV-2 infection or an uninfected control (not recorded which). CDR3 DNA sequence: TGCAGCGCCCGATTGGGACAGCCGTACTACGAGCAGTACTTC. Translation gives CSARLGQPYYEQYF.